The clone carrying this T cell receptor beta chain was counted once. Seattle's enrolled individuals joined amid active infection and were then monitored longitudinally. CDR3 size: 11 residues. V was pared by 8 bases and J by 6 bases, with 2 bases of the junction left unmatched. The germline V gene encodes CDR1 LNHDA and CDR2 SQIVND (reference sequence). The table came from immunoSEQ multiplex PCR; TCRdb's copy has only in-frame clones and leaves some out. The sample has roughly 20,000 clones; more than 65% are singletons. This sample was included in a study of blood T cell repertoires in COVID-19. Study as a whole: Collection of acute and convalescent COVID-19 samples took place in the United States, Italy and Spain. PBMCs, B-cell-depleted T cells, or T cells provided the cDNA or gDNA that made up the material.

Sequenced input: peripheral blood. The V gene is TRBV19, the J gene TRBJ2-7; 9 nucleotides agree with TRBD1. The receptor's source is a man between 65 and 85 years old with COVID-19, enrolled during active disease. CDR3 DNA sequence: TGTGCCAGTGGGGACAGGGCCGAGCAGTACTTC. Translating gives CASGDRAEQYF.